One sample yielded the 19 T cell receptor beta chains listed below, sequenced in a study of cytotoxic CD8 clonotypes in ibrutinib-treated CLL. Generated by immunoSEQ multiplex PCR, the TCRdb table keeps only in-frame clones and is missing some. Among approximately 190,000 clones listed, about three quarters were seen once. The source material was PBMCs, sampled after 12 months of ibrutinib treatment. The receptors were gathered from a human donor with chronic lymphocytic leukemia.

The chain employs TRBV7-2 and TRBJ1-5; D is unclear. V gave up 8 bases and J gave up 3 bases, with 8 bases separating them. CDR1 and CDR2 (germline): SGHTA, FQGNSA. The CDR3 extends over 12 amino acids. The CDR3 DNA sequence: TGTGCCAGCGGAGACTACAATCAGCCCCAGCATTTT. Its translation: CASGDYNQPQHF.

The chain couples TRBV2 to TRBJ2-7, with 12 bases lining up with TRBD2. CDR1 and CDR2 from the germline V gene are SNHLY and FYNNEI. With 4 bases clipped from V and 9 bases from J, the junction kept 7 bases outside the gene matches. CDR3 length: 14 amino acids. The CDR3 is CASSASGGARGQYF. As DNA, the CDR3 is TGTGCCAGCAGTGCTAGCGGGGGGGCCCGGGGGCAGTACTTC.

The chain uses TRBV6-1 and TRBJ1-3; D perhaps matches TRBD1 (6 bases). This CDR3 spans 16 amino acids. Trimming shortened V by 4 bases and J by 0 bases, and 13 bases separated the two germline ends. From germline, CDR1 is MNHNS and CDR2 SASEGT. This CDR3 is CASSARQVSSGNTIYF. The CDR3 DNA follows: TGTGCCAGCAGTGCGAGACAGGTTTCCTCTGGAAACACCATATATTTT.

This clone was counted only a few times. The V and J genes are TRBV6-6 and TRBJ1-2; D is possibly TRBD1 (6 bases). Trimming stripped 11 bases from V and 4 bases from J, with 17 bases between. The CDR3 is 13 residues long. Germline loops: CDR1 MNHNY, CDR2 SVGAGI (reference sequence). CDR3 in amino acids: CASRGQATYGYTF. CDR3 in DNA: TGTGCCTCCCGGGGGCAGGCCACCTATGGCTACACCTTC.

The V and J genes are TRBV4-3 and TRBJ2-1, with 8 bases lining up with TRBD2. This CDR3 has 16 amino acids. In germline, CDR1 is LGHNA, CDR2 YSLEER. V lost 1 base and J lost 10; bases outside the gene matches: 12. CDR3: CASSQGAGLAPWEQFF. The CDR3 region has the DNA TGCGCCAGCAGCCAAGGTGCTGGACTAGCCCCCTGGGAGCAGTTCTTC.

This clone turned up a few times. The V call is TRBV7-3, the J call TRBJ1-1, with D tentatively TRBD1 (5 bases). V was trimmed by 1 base and J by 2 bases, leaving 11 bases between them. CDR3 length equals 15 residues. The germline V gene has CDR1 SGHTA and CDR2 FQGTGA. The chain's CDR3 is CASSLRLGGNTEAFF. The CDR3 nucleotides are TGTGCCAGCAGCTTAAGGTTGGGGGGAAACACTGAAGCTTTCTTT.

This chain connects TRBV7-3 to TRBJ2-1; 7 bases align to TRBD2. Trimming took 1 base from V and 3 from J; bases not matched to a gene: 6. The CDR3 length is 16 residues. The germline CDR1 and CDR2 sequences are SGHTA and FQGTGA. The CDR3 DNA sequence: TGTGCCAGCAGCTTAAGTCCCGGCGGGAGCTACAATGAGCAGTTCTTC. Translating gives CASSLSPGGSYNEQFF.

The chain uses TRBV19 and TRBJ1-4; perhaps TRBD1 as D (5 bases). Germline assignment: CDR1 LNHDA and CDR2 SQIVND (reference sequence). V lost 6 bases, J lost 7 bases, and 15 bases lay in between. The CDR3 loop spans 14 amino acids. The CDR3 region has the DNA TGTGCCAGTAGATTGGGGGGGTGGAGTGAAAAACTGTTTTTT. Encoded protein: CASRLGGWSEKLFF.

The chain has TRBV9 and TRBJ2-7, with no clear D. The CDR3 extends over 16 amino acids. The germline V and J ends were trimmed by 0 bases and 5 bases, with 18 bases remaining between them. Germline CDR1 SGDLS, CDR2 YYNGEE. As DNA, the CDR3 is TGTGCCAGCAGCGTAGTTTCGGCTCCAAGCTGGGACGAGCAGTACTTC. This encodes CASSVVSAPSWDEQYF.

This clone was picked up a small number of times. This chain connects TRBV7-8 to TRBJ2-2, with TRBD2 matching 9 bases. Unmatched junction bases numbered 5, after V lost 6 bases and J lost 0 bases. CDR3 length: 16 residues. CDR1 and CDR2 from the germline V gene are SGHVS and FQNEAQ. The CDR3 nucleotides read TGTGCCAGCAGGCGGGAGGGCCTAACGAACACCGGGGAGCTGTTTTTT. Its protein product is CASRREGLTNTGELFF.

This clone was recorded a few times. V and J are TRBV7-9 and TRBJ1-4, with 10 bases lining up with TRBD1. CDR1 and CDR2 (germline): SEHNR, FQNEAQ (reference sequence). CDR3 length equals 15 residues. J was trimmed by 5 bases and V by 4 bases; bases with no gene match: 4. This chain's CDR3 is CASSSWDRGNEKLFF. In DNA form, the CDR3 reads TGTGCCAGCAGCTCCTGGGACAGGGGCAATGAAAAACTGTTTTTT.

The CDR3 DNA reads as TGTGCCAGCAGTTTTTGGACAGGGGCGACCTACGAGCAGTACTTC. Its protein is CASSFWTGATYEQYF. The V gene is TRBV28, the J gene TRBJ2-7; 9 bases map to TRBD1. Trimming cost V 3 bases and J 2 bases; bases outside gene matches: 5. The CDR3 contains 15 residues. The germline CDR1 and CDR2 sequences are MDHEN and SYDVKM.

This clone was recorded only once. Sequence at one end of the junction differs from germline and may be a read error. The rearrangement joins TRBV5-1 to TRBJ1-1, with D unresolved. Germline CDR1 SGHRS, CDR2 YFSETQ. CDR3 size: 13 residues. The CDR3 loop reads CASSFFTDSEVFF. CDR3 nucleotides: TGCGCCAGCAGCTTTTTTACAGACTCTGAAGTTTTCTTT.

DNA of the CDR3: TGCGCCAGCAGCTTGGAGGTGGCAGGGGCTACTGAAGCTTTCTTT. Protein: CASSLEVAGATEAFF. The V and J genes are TRBV5-1 and TRBJ1-1, with D tentatively TRBD1 (6 bases). Trimming removed 0 bases at V and 5 bases at J, with 14 bases between. The CDR3 has 15 residues. Germline V CDR1 and CDR2: SGHRS, YFSETQ. Based on the CDR3 plus reference TRBV5-1 and TRBJ1-1, the full variable domain is KAGVTQTPRYLIKTRGQQVTLSCSPISGHRSVSWYQQTPGQGLQFLFEYFSETQRNKGNFPGRFSGRQFSNSRSEMNVSTLELGDSALYLCASSLEVAGATEAFFGQGTRLTVV.

The V and J genes are TRBV7-2 and TRBJ2-7; TRBD1 matches at 7 bases. With V trimmed by 1 base and J by 2 bases, 2 bases remained unmatched. Germline lookup yields CDR1 SGHTA and CDR2 FQGNSA. This CDR3 is 14 amino acids long. CDR3 in amino acids: CASSLGGTAYEQYF. DNA for the CDR3: TGTGCCAGCAGCTTAGGGGGGACAGCCTACGAGCAGTACTTC.

The chain is built from TRBV4-2 and TRBJ1-1; D is ambiguous. CDR3 size: 14 residues. V was trimmed by 4 bases and J by 5 bases, leaving 14 bases between them. Germline V lookup: CDR1 LGHNA, CDR2 YNFKEQ. The CDR3 region is CASSPTSGRTEAFF. The CDR3 DNA reads TGTGCCAGCAGCCCCACCTCCGGTCGAACTGAAGCTTTCTTT.

CDR3 sequence: CASSYSQRFGTEAFF. Written as DNA, the CDR3 is TGTGCCAGCAGTTACTCTCAGCGGTTCGGGACTGAAGCTTTCTTT. This chain uses TRBV6-5 with TRBJ1-1, with unresolved D. CDR1 is MNHEY, CDR2 SVGAGI, per germline. The CDR3 consists of 15 residues. V shed 0 bases and J shed 5 bases, with 13 bases lying between them.

V is TRBV29-1 and J is TRBJ2-7; D not resolved. The V and J ends lost 4 bases and 1 base respectively, with 17 bases between them. The CDR3 runs 15 residues. Germline-derived CDR1 and CDR2 are SQVTM and ANQGSEA. The CDR3 nucleotides read TGCAGCGTTGGGGCCGGGTTACCTCAATCCTACGAGCAGTACTTC. Protein sequence: CSVGAGLPQSYEQYF.

The chain has TRBV29-1 and TRBJ2-2; tentatively, D is TRBD1 (5 bases). This CDR3 region has 13 residues. V gave up 5 bases and J gave up 1 base, with 8 bases separating them. Germline V CDR1 and CDR2: SQVTM, ANQGSEA. This CDR3 is CSVFQGNTGELFF. DNA for the CDR3: TGCAGCGTTTTTCAGGGGAACACCGGGGAGCTGTTTTTT.